This T cell receptor beta chain derives from a study of T-cell memory formation after mild COVID-19. CDR3 length: 16 residues. V lost 2 bases, J lost 2 bases, and 5 bases stayed unmatched. Germline assignment: CDR1 MNHEY and CDR2 SVGAGI. This clonotype was seen a few times. No antigen is known for it. Findings and caveats of the study: Pre-infection memory already had some responding clones, implying cross-reactive memory joined.

A 5'RACE reaction primed in the constant segment made cDNA libraries of TCR alpha and TCR beta, and these carried sample barcodes and UMIs. MiXCR was run by TCRdb on the 5' RACE reads, yielding one entry per CDR3 protein. The sample includes about 250,000 distinct CDR3 sequences, approximately 15% of them seen just once. This sequence joins TRBV6-5 and TRBJ2-3; TRBD1 matches at 9 bases. Sequenced sample: PBMCs or a T cell subset sorted from them (not recorded which). This TCR was recovered from an adult woman who had mild COVID-19 (a few samples of this study predate the infection). Cell type and time point are not known. This chain's CDR3 is CASSYATGGFTDTQYF. The CDR3 bases are TGTGCCAGCAGTTACGCTACAGGGGGCTTCACAGATACGCAGTATTTT.